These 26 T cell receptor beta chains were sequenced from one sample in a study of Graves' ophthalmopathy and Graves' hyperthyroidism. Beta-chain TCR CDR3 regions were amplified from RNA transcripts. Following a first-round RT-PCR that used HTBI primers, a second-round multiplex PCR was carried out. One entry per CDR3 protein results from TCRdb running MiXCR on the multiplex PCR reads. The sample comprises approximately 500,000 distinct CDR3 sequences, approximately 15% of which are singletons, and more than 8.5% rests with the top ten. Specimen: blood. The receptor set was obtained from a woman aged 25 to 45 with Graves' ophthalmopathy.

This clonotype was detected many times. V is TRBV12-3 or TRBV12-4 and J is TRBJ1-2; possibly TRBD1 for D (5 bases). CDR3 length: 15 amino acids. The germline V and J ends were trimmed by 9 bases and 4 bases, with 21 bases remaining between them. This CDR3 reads CASSLGAYSGYGYTF. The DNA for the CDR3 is TGTGCCAGTTCCCTCGGGGCCTACTCGGGCTATGGCTACACCTTC.

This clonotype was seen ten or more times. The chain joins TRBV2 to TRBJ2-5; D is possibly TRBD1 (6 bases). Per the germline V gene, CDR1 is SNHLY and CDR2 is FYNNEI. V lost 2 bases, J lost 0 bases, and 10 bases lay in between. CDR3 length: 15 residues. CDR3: CASSEKWGHQETQYF. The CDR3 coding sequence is TGTGCCAGCAGTGAAAAATGGGGGCACCAAGAGACCCAGTACTTC.

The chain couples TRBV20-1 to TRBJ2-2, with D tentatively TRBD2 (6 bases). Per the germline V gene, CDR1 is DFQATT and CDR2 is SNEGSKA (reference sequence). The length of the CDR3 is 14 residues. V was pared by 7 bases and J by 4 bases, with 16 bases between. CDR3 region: CSVSGGAPTGELFF. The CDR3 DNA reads TGCAGTGTTAGTGGAGGGGCCCCCACCGGGGAGCTGTTTTTT.

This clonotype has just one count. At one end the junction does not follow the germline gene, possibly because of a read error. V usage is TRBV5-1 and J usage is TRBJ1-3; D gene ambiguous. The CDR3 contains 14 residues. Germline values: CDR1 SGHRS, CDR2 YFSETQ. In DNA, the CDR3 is TGCTCCAGCAGCTTGGGAAGCTCTGGAAACACCATATATTTT. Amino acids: CSSSLGSSGNTIYF.

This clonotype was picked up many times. This CDR3 reads CASSEIRTDNYGYTF. The CDR3 nucleotides read TGTGCCAGCAGTGAAATCAGGACAGATAACTATGGCTACACCTTC. The rearrangement links TRBV6-1 to TRBJ1-2; maybe TRBD1 (6 bases). The CDR3 runs 15 residues. V was trimmed by 2 bases and J by 1 base, leaving 11 bases between them. Germline loops: CDR1 MNHNS, CDR2 SASEGT.

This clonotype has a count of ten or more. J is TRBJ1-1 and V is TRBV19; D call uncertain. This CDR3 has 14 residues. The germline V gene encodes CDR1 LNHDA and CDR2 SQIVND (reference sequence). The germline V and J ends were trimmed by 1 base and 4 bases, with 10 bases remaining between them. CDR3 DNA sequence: TGTGCCAGTAGTATAGTTCCGGAGGGCACTGAAGCTTTCTTT. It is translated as CASSIVPEGTEAFF. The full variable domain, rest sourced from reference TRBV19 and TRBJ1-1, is DGGITQSPKYLFRKEGQNVTLSCEQNLNHDAMYWYRQDPGQGLRLIYYSQIVNDFQKGDIAEGYSVSREKKESFPLTVTSAQKNPTAFYLCASSIVPEGTEAFFGQGTRLTVV.

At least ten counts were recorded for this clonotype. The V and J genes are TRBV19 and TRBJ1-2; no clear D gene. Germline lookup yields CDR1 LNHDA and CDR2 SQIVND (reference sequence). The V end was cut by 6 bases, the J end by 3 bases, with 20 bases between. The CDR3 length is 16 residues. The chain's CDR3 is CASRVAEGRGDYGYTF. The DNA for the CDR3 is TGTGCCAGTAGAGTAGCGGAAGGGCGCGGCGACTATGGCTACACCTTC.

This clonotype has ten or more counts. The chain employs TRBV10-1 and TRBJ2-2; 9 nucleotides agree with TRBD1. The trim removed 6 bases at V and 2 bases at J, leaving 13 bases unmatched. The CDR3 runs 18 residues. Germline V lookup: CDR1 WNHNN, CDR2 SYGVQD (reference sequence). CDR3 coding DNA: TGCGCCAGCAGGGGAACCGGGACAGGGCGGAGTAACACCGGGGAGCTGTTTTTT. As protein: CASRGTGTGRSNTGELFF.

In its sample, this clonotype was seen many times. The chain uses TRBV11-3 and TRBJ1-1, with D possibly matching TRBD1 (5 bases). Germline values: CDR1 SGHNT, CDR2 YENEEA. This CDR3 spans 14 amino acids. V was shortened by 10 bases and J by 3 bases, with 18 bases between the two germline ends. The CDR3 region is CAIPFPGRDTEAFF. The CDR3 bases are TGTGCCATCCCGTTCCCGGGGCGGGACACTGAAGCTTTCTTT.

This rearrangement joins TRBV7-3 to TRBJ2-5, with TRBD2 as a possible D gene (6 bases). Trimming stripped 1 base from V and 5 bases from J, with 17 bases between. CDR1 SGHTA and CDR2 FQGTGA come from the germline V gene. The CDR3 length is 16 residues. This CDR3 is CASSLSREKLIETQYF. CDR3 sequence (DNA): TGTGCCAGCAGCTTAAGCCGGGAGAAGCTGATCGAGACCCAGTACTTC.

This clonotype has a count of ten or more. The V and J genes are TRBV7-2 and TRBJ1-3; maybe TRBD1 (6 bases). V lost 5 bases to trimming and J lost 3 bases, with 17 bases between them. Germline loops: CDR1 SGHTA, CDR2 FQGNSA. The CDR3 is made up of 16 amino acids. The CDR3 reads CASSVSGALLGNTIYF. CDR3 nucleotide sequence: TGTGCCAGCAGCGTATCGGGGGCGCTTCTTGGAAACACCATATATTTT.

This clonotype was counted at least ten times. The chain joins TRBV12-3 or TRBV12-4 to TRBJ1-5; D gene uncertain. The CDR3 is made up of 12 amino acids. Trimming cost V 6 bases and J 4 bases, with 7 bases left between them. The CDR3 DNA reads TGTGCCAGCAGGAACAGAAATCAGCCCCAGCATTTT. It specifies CASRNRNQPQHF.

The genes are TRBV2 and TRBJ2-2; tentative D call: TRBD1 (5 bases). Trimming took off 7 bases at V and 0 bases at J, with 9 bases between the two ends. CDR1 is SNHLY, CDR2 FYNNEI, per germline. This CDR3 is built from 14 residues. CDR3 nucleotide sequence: TGTGCCAGCATTATGACAGCGAACACCGGGGAGCTGTTTTTT. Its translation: CASIMTANTGELFF.

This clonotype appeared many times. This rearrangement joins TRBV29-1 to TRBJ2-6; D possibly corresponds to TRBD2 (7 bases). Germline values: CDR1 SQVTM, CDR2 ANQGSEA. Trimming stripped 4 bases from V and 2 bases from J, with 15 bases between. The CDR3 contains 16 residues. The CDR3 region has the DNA TGCAGCGTTGGGGGGGGCAGTCTCACTGGGGCCAACGTCCTGACTTTC. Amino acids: CSVGGGSLTGANVLTF. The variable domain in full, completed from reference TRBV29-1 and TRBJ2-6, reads SAVISQKPSRDICQRGTSLTIQCQVDSQVTMMFWYRQQPGQSLTLIATANQGSEATYESGFVIDKFPISRPNLTFSTLTVSNMSPEDSSIYLCSVGGGSLTGANVLTFGAGSRLTVL.

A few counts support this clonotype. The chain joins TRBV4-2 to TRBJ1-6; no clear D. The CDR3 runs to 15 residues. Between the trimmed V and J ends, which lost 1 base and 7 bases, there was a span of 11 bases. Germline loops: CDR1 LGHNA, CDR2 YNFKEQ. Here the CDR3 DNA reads TGTGCCAGCAGCCAAGTTTGGCAGGAGAATTCACCCCTCCACTTT. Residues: CASSQVWQENSPLHF.

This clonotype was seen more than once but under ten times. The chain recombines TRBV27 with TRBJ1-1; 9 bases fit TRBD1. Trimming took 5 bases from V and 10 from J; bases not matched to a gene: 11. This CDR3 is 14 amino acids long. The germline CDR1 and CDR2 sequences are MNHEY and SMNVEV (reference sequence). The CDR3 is CASSRDREWAGAFF. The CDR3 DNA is TGTGCCAGCAGTCGGGACAGGGAATGGGCGGGAGCTTTCTTT.

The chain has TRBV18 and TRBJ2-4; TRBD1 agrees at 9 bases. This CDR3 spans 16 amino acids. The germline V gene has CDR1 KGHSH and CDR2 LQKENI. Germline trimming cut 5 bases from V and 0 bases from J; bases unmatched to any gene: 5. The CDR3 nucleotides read TGTGCCAGCTCATCACAGGGGGCGATAGCCAAAAACATTCAGTACTTC. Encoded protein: CASSSQGAIAKNIQYF.

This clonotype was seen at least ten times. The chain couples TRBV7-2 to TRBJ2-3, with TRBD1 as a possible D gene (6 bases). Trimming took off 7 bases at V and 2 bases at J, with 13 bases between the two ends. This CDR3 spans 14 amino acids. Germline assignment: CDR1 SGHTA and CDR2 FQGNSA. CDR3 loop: CASIPRGYTDTQYF. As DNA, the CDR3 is TGTGCCAGCATCCCGAGGGGGTACACAGATACGCAGTATTTT.

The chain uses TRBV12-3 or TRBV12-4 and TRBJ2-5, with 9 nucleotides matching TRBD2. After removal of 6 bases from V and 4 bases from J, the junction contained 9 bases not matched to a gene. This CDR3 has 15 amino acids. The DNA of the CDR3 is TGTGCCAGCAGCCCCCAGCTAGCGGGGATAGAGACCCAGTACTTC. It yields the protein CASSPQLAGIETQYF.

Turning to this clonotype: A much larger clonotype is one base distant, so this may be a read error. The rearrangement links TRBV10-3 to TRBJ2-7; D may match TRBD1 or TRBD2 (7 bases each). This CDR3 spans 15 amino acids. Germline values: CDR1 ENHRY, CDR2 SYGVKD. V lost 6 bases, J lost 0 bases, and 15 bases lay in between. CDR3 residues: CAISFAGDSSYEQYV. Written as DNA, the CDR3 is TGTGCCATCAGCTTCGCGGGGGACAGCTCCTACGAGCAGTACGTC.

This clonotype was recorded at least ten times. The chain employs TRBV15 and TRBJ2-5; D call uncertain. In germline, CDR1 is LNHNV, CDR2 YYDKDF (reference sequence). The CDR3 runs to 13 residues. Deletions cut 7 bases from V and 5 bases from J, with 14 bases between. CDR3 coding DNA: TGTGCCACCAAACCCTCTTGGGGTGAGACCCAGTACTTC. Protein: CATKPSWGETQYF.

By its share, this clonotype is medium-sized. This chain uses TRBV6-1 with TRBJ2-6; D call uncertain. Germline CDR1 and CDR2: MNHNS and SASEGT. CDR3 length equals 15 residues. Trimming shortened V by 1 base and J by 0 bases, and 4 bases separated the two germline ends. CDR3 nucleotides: TGTGCCAGCAGTGAAGGCGTCTCTGGGGCCAACGTCCTGACTTTC. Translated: CASSEGVSGANVLTF.

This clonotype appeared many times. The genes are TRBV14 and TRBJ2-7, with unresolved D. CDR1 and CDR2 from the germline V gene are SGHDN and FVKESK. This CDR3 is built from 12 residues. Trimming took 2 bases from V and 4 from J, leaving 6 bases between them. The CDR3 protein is CASSQWGYEQYF. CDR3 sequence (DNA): TGTGCCAGCAGCCAATGGGGTTACGAGCAGTACTTC.

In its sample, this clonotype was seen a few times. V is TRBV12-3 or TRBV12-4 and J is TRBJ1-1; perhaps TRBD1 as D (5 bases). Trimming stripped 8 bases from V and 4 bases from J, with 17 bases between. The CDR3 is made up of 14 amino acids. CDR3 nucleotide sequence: TGTGCCAGCGCCGATTGGGGCTTGGTCACTGAAGCTTTCTTT. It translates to CASADWGLVTEAFF.

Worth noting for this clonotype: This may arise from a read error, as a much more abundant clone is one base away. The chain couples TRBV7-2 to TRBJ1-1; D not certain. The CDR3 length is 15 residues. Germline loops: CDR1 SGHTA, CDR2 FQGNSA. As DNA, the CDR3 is TGTGCCAGCAGCTTAGCCCTAGGGTTAAGACCTGAAGCTTGCTTT. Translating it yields CASSLALGLRPEACF.

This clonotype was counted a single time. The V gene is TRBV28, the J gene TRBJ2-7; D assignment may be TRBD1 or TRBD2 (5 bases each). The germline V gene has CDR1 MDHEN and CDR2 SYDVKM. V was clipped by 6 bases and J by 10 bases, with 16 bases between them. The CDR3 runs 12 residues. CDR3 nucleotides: TGTGCCAGCAGGTTCAGGGTGGGAGATCAGTACTTC. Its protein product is CASRFRVGDQYF.